This T cell receptor beta chain was obtained from a study of blood T cell repertoires in COVID-19. On the study more broadly: Acute and convalescent COVID-19 specimens originated in the United States, Italy and Spain.

Source study methods: Reference gene primer amplification in the assay estimated nucleated cell counts. TCRdb's table, derived via immunoSEQ multiplex PCR, lists solely in-frame clones and lacks some. D and trimming come from the DNA, and the V and J calls and clone size come from that table. The sample yields about 200,000 clones, around nine tenths seen once. The TCR originated in a man aged 50 or older with COVID-19, enrolled during active disease. The specimen sequenced was peripheral blood.

The CDR3 DNA reads as TGTGCCAGCTCACCCGGGCTAGCGGGAGGGCCGACCTACGAGCAGTACTTC. Its translation is CASSPGLAGGPTYEQYF. J is TRBJ2-7 and V is TRBV18; 12 nucleotides agree with TRBD2. Trimming removed 3 bases from V and 2 bases from J; junction bases left unmatched: 8. Germline CDR1 KGHSH, CDR2 LQKENI. This CDR3 is built from 17 residues.